This T cell receptor beta chain was sequenced for a study of control samples from healthy donors and cancer patients. This clone has only one observation. Libraries were prepared by immunoSEQ multiplex PCR; TCRdb keeps only in-frame clonotypes and omits some of them. This sample yields 150,000 or so clones, of which about nine tenths are seen a single time; around 2.1% belongs to the top ten. Looked up from germline, CDR1 is SGDLS and CDR2 is YYNGEE. The V end lost 0 bases, the J end lost 9 bases, and 7 bases lay between the germline ends. The CDR3 has 12 residues. The V call is TRBV9, the J call TRBJ1-5, with D hard to call. Sequencing was carried out using blood. The TCR originated in a woman in her fifties or sixties in good health. The CDR3 reads CASSVAGGPQHF. The DNA for the CDR3 is TGTGCCAGCAGCGTAGCGGGCGGGCCCCAGCATTTT.